Presented here are 27 T cell receptor beta chains from one specimen sequenced in a study of blood T cell repertoires in COVID-19. This table comes from immunoSEQ multiplex PCR, and its TCRdb copy is limited to in-frame clones, with some not included. Here the sample spans some 270,000 clones, roughly 90% being singletons. The sequenced material came from peripheral blood. The receptors come from a man between 50 and 59 years old with acute or convalescent COVID-19.

The chain couples TRBV5-1 to TRBJ2-2, with TRBD1 as a possible D gene (6 bases). The CDR3 totals 15 residues. Trimming stripped 4 bases from V and 0 bases from J, with 10 bases between. Germline V gives CDR1 SGHRS, CDR2 YFSETQ. The CDR3: CASSQGTSNTGELFF. CDR3 bases: TGCGCCAGCAGCCAAGGGACATCGAACACCGGGGAGCTGTTTTTT.

This clone was recorded at least ten times. This chain connects TRBV27 to TRBJ2-1, with D tentatively TRBD2 (5 bases). Looked up from germline, CDR1 is MNHEY and CDR2 is SMNVEV (reference sequence). The V and J ends lost 2 bases and 1 base respectively, with 15 bases between them. The CDR3 runs to 17 residues. For the CDR3, the DNA is TGTGCCAGCAGTTTACCCCGGGCTAGCCTATCCTACAATGAGCAGTTCTTC. Its protein is CASSLPRASLSYNEQFF.

The table lists this clone with a count of one. The chain is built from TRBV12-3 or TRBV12-4 and TRBJ1-3; D remains ambiguous. Trimming removed 6 bases from V and 2 bases from J, with 8 bases in between. The length of the CDR3 is 13 residues. CDR3 loop: CASRSGPGNTIYF. CDR3 bases: TGTGCCAGCAGATCAGGCCCTGGAAACACCATATATTTT.

The J gene is TRBJ2-7, the V gene TRBV10-3, with a tentative D call TRBD2 (6 bases). Deletions cut 3 bases from V and 1 base from J, with 13 bases between. Germline values: CDR1 ENHRY, CDR2 SYGVKD. The CDR3 length is 15 residues. The CDR3 reads CAISDLERVSYEQYF. The CDR3 DNA is TGTGCCATCAGTGATTTGGAGCGGGTTTCCTACGAGCAGTACTTC.

The rearrangement links TRBV5-4 to TRBJ2-2; 9 bases fit TRBD2. Trimming took 0 bases from V and 1 from J; bases not matched to a gene: 4. CDR1 and CDR2 from the germline V gene are SGHNT and YYREEE (reference sequence). The CDR3 runs 17 residues. CDR3 amino acids: CASSLAELAGNTGELFF. The CDR3 DNA reads as TGTGCCAGCAGCTTGGCCGAACTAGCGGGGAACACCGGGGAGCTGTTTTTT.

This rearrangement joins TRBV5-8 to TRBJ1-3, with D uncertain. This CDR3 region has 15 residues. Between the trimmed V and J ends, which lost 2 bases and 0 bases, there was a span of 9 bases. In germline, CDR1 is SGHTS, CDR2 YDEGEE. CDR3 DNA: TGTGCCAGCAGCTTTGGCCTCAGCTCTGGAAACACCATATATTTT. It encodes CASSFGLSSGNTIYF.

This clone came up a few times. CDR3 coding DNA: TGTGCCAGCAGTTACTCGGGCAAAGGGGCCTATGGCTACACCTTC. Translating it yields CASSYSGKGAYGYTF. This rearrangement joins TRBV6-5 to TRBJ1-2; possibly TRBD1 for D (5 bases). The CDR3 contains 15 residues. Trimming took off 0 bases at V and 4 bases at J, with 12 bases between the two ends. Germline loops: CDR1 MNHEY, CDR2 SVGAGI.

The V call is TRBV19, the J call TRBJ2-7, with D possibly TRBD1 on 5 matching bases. Germline V CDR1 and CDR2: LNHDA, SQIVND (reference sequence). Trimming removed 5 bases at V and 3 bases at J, with 17 bases between. This CDR3 comprises 15 residues. This CDR3 reads CASSPLDSRGYEQYF. CDR3 bases: TGTGCCAGTAGTCCCCTCGACAGCAGAGGCTACGAGCAGTACTTC.

The V call is TRBV14, the J call TRBJ1-2, with a tentative D call TRBD1 (5 bases). The CDR3 has 13 residues. Germline CDR1 is SGHDN and CDR2 is FVKESK. The V and J ends lost 6 bases and 8 bases respectively, with 16 bases between them. The CDR3 bases are TGTGCCAGCAGTCTGACAGAACCGCTCGGCTACACCTTC. It codes for CASSLTEPLGYTF.

V usage is TRBV30 and J usage is TRBJ2-6, with D possibly TRBD2 on 5 matching bases. Trimming cost V 3 bases and J 3 bases, with 12 bases left between them. The germline CDR1 and CDR2 sequences are GTSNPN and SVGIG (reference sequence). The CDR3 runs 15 residues. The CDR3 DNA is TGTGCCTGGAGGAAGACTGCGGGTGGGGCCAACGTCCTGACTTTC. It specifies CAWRKTAGGANVLTF.

The chain is built from TRBV4-1 and TRBJ2-3; D is perhaps TRBD2 (5 bases). CDR3 size: 16 residues. V dropped 3 bases and J dropped 6 bases, with 19 bases sitting between them. The V gene's germline CDR1 is MGHRA and CDR2 YSYEKL. The CDR3 region is CASSQADRGKPDTQYF. CDR3 coding DNA: TGCGCCAGCAGCCAGGCGGACCGAGGGAAACCCGATACGCAGTATTTT.

J is TRBJ1-1 and V is TRBV14; TRBD1 matches 8 bases. Germline loops: CDR1 SGHDN, CDR2 FVKESK. This CDR3 region has 14 residues. V shed 3 bases and J 6 bases; nucleotides not matched to a gene: 6. The CDR3: CASSHDRGAAEAFF. As DNA, the CDR3 is TGTGCCAGCAGCCACGACAGGGGCGCCGCTGAAGCTTTCTTT.

CDR3: CASSYPGESKLFF. CDR3 sequence (DNA): TGTGCCAGCAGTTACCCTGGAGAGAGTAAACTGTTTTTT. V is TRBV6-6 and J is TRBJ1-4; the D is unclear. The length of the CDR3 is 13 residues. V lost 2 bases and J lost 11, with 12 bases in between. CDR1 is MNHNY and CDR2 is SVGAGI in the germline V gene (reference sequence).

V usage is TRBV3-1 (or the pseudogene TRBV3-2) and J usage is TRBJ2-3, with a weak D call TRBD1 (7 bases). Deletions cut 4 bases from V and 6 bases from J, with 17 bases between. Per the germline V gene, CDR1 is LGHDT and CDR2 is YNNKEL (reference sequence). There are 15 residues in the CDR3. CDR3 residues: CASSPDREEGDTQYF. DNA of the CDR3: TGTGCCAGCAGCCCAGACAGGGAGGAGGGGGATACGCAGTATTTT.

CDR3 nucleotide sequence: TGTGCCAGCAGCCTGGTACGGCAGGGTGGGACTGAAGCTTTCTTT. This translates into CASSLVRQGGTEAFF. J is TRBJ1-1 and V is TRBV5-6; TRBD1 is a possible D gene (5 bases). The V end was cut by 4 bases, the J end by 5 bases, with 18 bases between. Per the germline V gene, CDR1 is SGHDT and CDR2 is YYEEEE. This CDR3 is built from 15 residues.

The chain recombines TRBV3-1 (or the pseudogene TRBV3-2) with TRBJ1-6; D is undetermined. This CDR3 is 15 amino acids long. V was pared by 1 base and J by 4 bases, with 8 bases between. In germline, CDR1 is LGHDT, CDR2 YNNKEL (reference sequence). CDR3 in amino acids: CASSQVSGYNSPLHF. The CDR3 bases are TGTGCCAGCAGCCAAGTTTCCGGGTATAATTCACCCCTCCACTTT.

Here the CDR3 reads CASGLGSYGYTF. CDR3 nucleotide sequence: TGTGCCAGCGGACTAGGCTCCTATGGCTACACCTTC. The chain couples TRBV12-3 or TRBV12-4 to TRBJ1-2; D is undetermined. The V end lost 8 bases, the J end lost 4 bases, and 11 bases lay between the germline ends. This CDR3 contains 12 residues.

The chain recombines TRBV11-3 with TRBJ2-1, with 9 bases identical to TRBD2. The ends lost 5 bases at V and 6 bases at J; junction bases unmatched: 11. The germline V gene encodes CDR1 SGHNT and CDR2 YENEEA. The CDR3 is 16 residues long. The CDR3 nucleotides read TGTGCCAGCAGCGCCCGCGGGGGCGGGGGGGCCAATGAGCAGTTCTTC. It encodes CASSARGGGGANEQFF.

This clone is a singleton in its sample. The CDR3 DNA reads as TGTGCCAGCAGGAACCACGGTGGTACCCAGTTCTTC. Translating gives CASRNHGGTQFF. The chain joins TRBV2 to TRBJ2-1, with no clear D. The CDR3 runs 12 residues. V was trimmed by 6 bases and J by 13 bases, leaving 16 bases between them. Germline CDR1 SNHLY, CDR2 FYNNEI.

The CDR3 nucleotides read TGTGCCAGCAGGCCGGGGGAAAGGACAGAGACCCAGTACTTC. This codes for CASRPGERTETQYF. V gene TRBV27 combines with J gene TRBJ2-5; D perhaps matches TRBD2 (6 bases). CDR1 is MNHEY, CDR2 SMNVEV, per germline (reference sequence). Trimming stripped 6 bases from V and 4 bases from J, with 15 bases between. The CDR3 spans 14 residues.

The chain employs TRBV19 and TRBJ1-5; 10 nucleotides align to TRBD1. This CDR3 is built from 14 residues. CDR1 and CDR2 (germline): LNHDA, SQIVND (reference sequence). V was pared by 4 bases and J by 7 bases, with 4 bases of the junction left unmatched. CDR3: CASSTGTGEQPQHF. The DNA for the CDR3 is TGTGCCAGTAGTACCGGGACAGGGGAGCAGCCCCAGCATTTT.

The chain employs TRBV10-3 and TRBJ2-1; D uncertain. Germline V gene data show CDR1 as ENHRY and CDR2 as SYGVKD. Trimming removed 0 bases at V and 5 bases at J, with 11 bases between. This CDR3 spans 15 amino acids. The CDR3 is CAISESQTANNEQFF. CDR3 in DNA: TGTGCCATCAGTGAGTCGCAAACAGCCAACAATGAGCAGTTCTTC.

As for this clone: Other DNA sequences of this sample code for an identical CDR3. The chain links TRBV2 to TRBJ1-1; TRBD1 is a possible D gene (6 bases). The CDR3 totals 13 residues. Germline values: CDR1 SNHLY, CDR2 FYNNEI. Trimming cost V 3 bases and J 4 bases, with 9 bases left between them. As DNA, the CDR3 is TGTGCCAGCAGTGATCAGGGGTCCACTGAAGCTTTCTTT. It is translated as CASSDQGSTEAFF.

This chain uses TRBV6-1 with TRBJ2-7; 8 bases are shared with TRBD2. V lost 3 bases, J lost 1 base, and 5 bases stayed unmatched. The CDR3 runs 15 residues. Germline values: CDR1 MNHNS, CDR2 SASEGT. CDR3 coding DNA: TGTGCCAGCAGTGAGGGCGGCGGGGGGTCCTACGAGCAGTACTTC. This encodes CASSEGGGGSYEQYF.

This clone was found a few times. The chain uses TRBV9 and TRBJ1-6, with 7 nucleotides matching TRBD1. CDR1 is SGDLS, CDR2 YYNGEE, per germline. The J segment lost 4 bases and the V segment lost 3 bases, leaving 4 bases of the junction unmatched. This CDR3 is 15 amino acids long. The CDR3 region is CASSAGTEYNSPLHF. The CDR3, as DNA: TGTGCCAGCAGCGCCGGGACAGAGTATAATTCACCCCTCCACTTT.

This clone was seen only once. The chain employs TRBV3-1 (or the pseudogene TRBV3-2) and TRBJ2-2, with D hard to call. Per the germline V gene, CDR1 is LGHDT and CDR2 is YNNKEL (reference sequence). V was cut by 4 bases and J by 3 bases, with 12 bases left in between. The CDR3 extends over 15 amino acids. The CDR3 protein is CASSRHDPYTGELFF. CDR3 in DNA: TGTGCCAGCAGCCGACACGACCCCTACACCGGGGAGCTGTTTTTT.

The J gene is TRBJ2-7, the V gene TRBV30, with 9 bases identical to TRBD1. The CDR3 extends over 13 amino acids. J gave up 2 bases and V 4 bases, and 3 bases lay outside the gene matches. Germline V gene sequence: CDR1 GTSNPN, CDR2 SVGIG (reference sequence). The CDR3 DNA sequence: TGTGCCTGGACCGGGACAGGGCCCTACGAGCAGTACTTC. Protein: CAWTGTGPYEQYF.